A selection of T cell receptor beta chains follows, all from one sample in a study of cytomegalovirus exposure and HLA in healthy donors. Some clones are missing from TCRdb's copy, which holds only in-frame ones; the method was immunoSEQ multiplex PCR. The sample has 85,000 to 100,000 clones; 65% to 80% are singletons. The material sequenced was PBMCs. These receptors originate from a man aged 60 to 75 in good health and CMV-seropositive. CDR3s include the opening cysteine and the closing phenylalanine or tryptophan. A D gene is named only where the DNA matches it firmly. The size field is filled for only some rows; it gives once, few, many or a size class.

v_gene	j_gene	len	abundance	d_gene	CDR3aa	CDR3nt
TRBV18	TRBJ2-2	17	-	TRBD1	CASSPLETGWNTGELFF	TGTGCCAGCTCACCATTGGAGACAGGGTGGAACACCGGGGAGCTGTTTTTT
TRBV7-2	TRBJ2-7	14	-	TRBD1	CASSRTGLSYEQYF	TGTGCCAGCAGCCGGACAGGTCTCTCCTACGAGCAGTACTTC
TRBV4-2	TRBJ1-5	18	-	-	CASSQGGPDYYSNQPQHF	TGTGCCAGCAGTCAGGGAGGTCCCGACTATTATAGCAATCAGCCCCAGCATTTT
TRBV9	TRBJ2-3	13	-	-	CASSVGGADTQYF	TGTGCCAGCAGCGTAGGGGGAGCAGATACGCAGTATTTT
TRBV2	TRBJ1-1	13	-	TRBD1	CASSGQGGTEAFF	TGTGCCAGCAGTGGGCAGGGGGGCACTGAAGCTTTCTTT
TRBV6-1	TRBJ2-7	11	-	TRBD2	CASTRTGGQYF	TGTGCCAGCACGCGCACGGGAGGGCAGTACTTC
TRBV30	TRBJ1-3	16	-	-	CAWNILTGFSGNTIYF	TGTGCCTGGAACATTTTGACAGGCTTCTCTGGAAACACCATATATTTT
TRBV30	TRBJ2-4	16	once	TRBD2	CAWGGLAGGPLNIQYF	TGTGCCTGGGGTGGACTAGCGGGGGGGCCGTTGAACATTCAGTACTTC
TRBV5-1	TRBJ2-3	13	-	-	CASRLRAGDTQYF	TGCGCCAGCAGACTCAGGGCTGGGGATACGCAGTATTTT
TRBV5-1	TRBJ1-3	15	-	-	CASSLGATSGNTIYF	TGCGCCAGCAGCTTGGGGGCGACCTCTGGAAACACCATATATTTT